Included here is one TCR beta chain sequence, with context. Its specificity is not known. PCR primers comprised 60 Vbeta and 13 Jbeta primers. Profiled with immunoSEQ multiplex PCR; TCRdb holds only in-frame clones, not every one. The repertoire includes 120,000 or so clones, around 81% of them detected once, and around 2.3% sits in the top ten. These data belong to a study of cytomegalovirus exposure and HLA in healthy donors. The study's findings and limits: Near-uniform donor sequencing depth was presumed by presence/absence analyses. Several top significant clusters appeared, in a later analysis, to be linked to common viral pathogens. With later analysis, a missense DCLRE1C variant became linked to TCR beta V- and J-gene trimming. The study recorded over 150 TCR beta chains that were cytomegalovirus-associated.

Germline V gene data show CDR1 as MNHNS and CDR2 as SASEGT. V lost 6 bases, J lost 7 bases, and 11 bases stayed unmatched. The length of the CDR3 is 15 residues. The clonotype originates from a woman aged 40 to 50 in good health and CMV-seronegative. The V call is TRBV6-1, the J call TRBJ2-2, with 7 bases fitting TRBD2. Specimen: PBMCs. CDR3 residues: CASSREAGTGGELFF. In DNA, the CDR3 is TGTGCCAGCAGCCGGGAGGCGGGAACCGGCGGGGAGCTGTTTTTT.